Below are 29 T cell receptor beta chains sequenced from a single sample in a study of OX40 agonist ivuxolimab in advanced cancers. Assay: immunoSEQ multiplex PCR; the TCRdb copy retains only in-frame clones and omits some. The sample includes about 50,000 clones, approximately 88% of them seen just once. The source was CD4+ or CD8+ T cells sorted from blood, collected in a trial of the OX40 agonist ivuxolimab. These receptors all stem from an adult with an advanced solid tumor such as melanoma, head and neck, liver or kidney cancer.

The rearrangement uses TRBV30 and TRBJ1-1; D not certain. V was clipped by 4 bases and J by 4 bases, with 10 bases between them. The germline CDR1 and CDR2 sequences are GTSNPN and SVGIG (reference sequence). The CDR3 is 12 amino acids. The DNA for the CDR3 is TGTGCCTGGACTGCCTCGGTCACTGAAGCTTTCTTT. It yields the protein CAWTASVTEAFF.

This clone has only one observation. J is TRBJ2-1 and V is TRBV7-9; 10 nucleotides line up with TRBD2. The trim removed 4 bases at V and 6 bases at J, leaving 6 bases unmatched. The CDR3 totals 15 residues. Germline CDR1 SEHNR, CDR2 FQNEAQ (reference sequence). Here the CDR3 DNA reads TGTGCCAGCAGCTCCCAGCGGGAGGGCCTCAATGAGCAGTTCTTC. It yields the protein CASSSQREGLNEQFF. The variable domain in full, completed from reference TRBV7-9 and TRBJ2-1, reads DTGVSQNPRHKITKRGQNVTFRCDPISEHNRLYWYRQTLGQGPEFLTYFQNEAQLEKSRLLSDRFSAERPKGSFSTLEIQRTEQGDSAMYLCASSSQREGLNEQFFGPGTRLTVL.

The genes are TRBV5-1 and TRBJ2-2; D might be TRBD1 (5 bases). There are 13 residues in the CDR3. V dropped 0 bases and J dropped 7 bases, with 7 bases sitting between them. Germline CDR1 is SGHRS and CDR2 is YFSETQ. DNA for the CDR3: TGCGCCAGCAGCTTGGTAGGGGTCGGGGAGCTGTTTTTT. This encodes CASSLVGVGELFF.

This chain joins TRBV27 and TRBJ2-5; 9 nucleotides agree with TRBD1. The DNA end is more similar to TRBJ2-7, so the J call may be wrong. Germline values: CDR1 MNHEY, CDR2 SMNVEV (reference sequence). This CDR3 spans 14 amino acids. This chain's CDR3 is CASSPRTGAYEQYF. In DNA form, the CDR3 reads TGTGCCAGCAGTCCCCGGACAGGGGCCTACGAGCAGTACTTC.

V gene TRBV5-1 combines with J gene TRBJ1-5; D may be TRBD1 (6 bases). The CDR3 is 16 residues long. The V end was cut by 5 bases, the J end by 2 bases, with 17 bases between. The germline V gene has CDR1 SGHRS and CDR2 YFSETQ. The DNA for the CDR3 is TGCGCCAGCAGACATCTTCTCGACAGGTGCAATCAGCCCCAGCATTTT. This encodes CASRHLLDRCNQPQHF.

The chain carries TRBV10-3 and TRBJ2-7; D uncertain. V was clipped by 1 base and J by 2 bases, with 15 bases between them. CDR3 length: 16 residues. In germline, CDR1 is ENHRY, CDR2 SYGVKD. CDR3 in DNA: TGTGCCATCAGTGAGTTGGGGAAGGGCTCTCCCTACGAGCAGTACTTC. It translates to CAISELGKGSPYEQYF.

The chain has TRBV4-2 and TRBJ2-7; D is undetermined. V lost 1 base to trimming and J lost 3 bases, with 10 bases between them. The CDR3 consists of 14 residues. CDR1 is LGHNA, CDR2 YNFKEQ, per germline. The CDR3 loop reads CASSQGSRSYEQYF. DNA of the CDR3: TGTGCCAGCAGCCAAGGCTCGCGGAGCTACGAGCAGTACTTC.

This chain's CDR3 is CASSKIPNTEAFF. The CDR3 DNA reads as TGTGCCAGTAGCAAAATACCGAACACTGAAGCTTTCTTT. The V call is TRBV19, the J call TRBJ1-1; D is unresolved. Germline-derived CDR1 and CDR2 are LNHDA and SQIVND (reference sequence). V was pared by 6 bases and J by 1 base, with 9 bases between. The CDR3 is made up of 13 amino acids.

The chain has TRBV30 and TRBJ1-2; maybe TRBD1 (6 bases). V was cut by 0 bases and J by 5 bases, with 10 bases left in between. In germline, CDR1 is GTSNPN, CDR2 SVGIG (reference sequence). The CDR3 totals 13 residues. The CDR3 loop is CAWSVGRGYGYTF. The CDR3 DNA follows: TGTGCCTGGAGTGTAGGCAGGGGATATGGCTACACCTTC.

The gene calls are TRBV19 and TRBJ1-3; D perhaps matches TRBD1 (5 bases). Trimming took 4 bases from V and 4 from J, leaving 14 bases between them. The germline V gene encodes CDR1 LNHDA and CDR2 SQIVND (reference sequence). This CDR3 comprises 15 residues. The CDR3: CASSTSQGSGNTIYF. DNA for the CDR3: TGTGCCAGTAGTACCTCGCAGGGTTCGGGAAACACCATATATTTT. The entire variable domain, with the rest obtained from reference TRBV19 and TRBJ1-3, is as follows: DGGITQSPKYLFRKEGQNVTLSCEQNLNHDAMYWYRQDPGQGLRLIYYSQIVNDFQKGDIAEGYSVSREKKESFPLTVTSAQKNPTAFYLCASSTSQGSGNTIYFGEGSWLTVV.

The rearrangement joins TRBV5-1 to TRBJ1-1; D unclear. The CDR3 spans 14 residues. CDR1 SGHRS and CDR2 YFSETQ come from the germline V gene. Trimming shortened V by 0 bases and J by 1 base, and 7 bases separated the two germline ends. CDR3 sequence: CASSLGPQNTEAFF. The CDR3 DNA is TGCGCCAGCAGCTTGGGGCCCCAGAACACTGAAGCTTTCTTT.

V and J are TRBV19 and TRBJ2-1, with 10 positions matching TRBD2. The CDR3 is made up of 14 amino acids. The V gene end was trimmed by 7 bases and the J gene end by 3 bases; junction bases not matched to a gene: 3. Germline V lookup: CDR1 LNHDA, CDR2 SQIVND (reference sequence). The CDR3 bases are TGTGCCAGTAAGGCTAGCGGGAGCTACAATGAGCAGTTCTTC. It is translated as CASKASGSYNEQFF.

The chain couples TRBV19 to TRBJ2-7; no reliable D call. The CDR3 runs 11 residues. Germline lookup yields CDR1 LNHDA and CDR2 SQIVND (reference sequence). Trimming removed 4 bases at V and 6 bases at J, with 7 bases between. The CDR3 is CASSTLGEQYF. CDR3 bases: TGTGCCAGTAGTACCCTAGGCGAGCAGTACTTC.

V is TRBV7-8 and J is TRBJ2-3, with 8 bases fitting TRBD1. The CDR3 contains 14 residues. The germline CDR1 and CDR2 sequences are SGHVS and FQNEAQ. V shed 3 bases, J shed 5 bases, and the junction held 4 bases outside the gene matches. For the CDR3, the DNA is TGTGCCAGCAGCTTCGGCAGGGGGCAAGATACGCAGTATTTT. Translating gives CASSFGRGQDTQYF. Complete variable domain (other parts from reference TRBV7-8 and TRBJ2-3): GAGVSQSPRYKVAKRGQDVALRCDPISGHVSLFWYQQALGQGPEFLTYFQNEAQLDKSGLPSDRFFAERPEGSVSTLKIQRTQQEDSAVYLCASSFGRGQDTQYFGPGTRLTVL.

The chain recombines TRBV18 with TRBJ2-3; D not resolved. CDR1 is KGHSH, CDR2 LQKENI, per germline. V was trimmed by 4 bases and J by 2 bases, leaving 10 bases between them. The CDR3 spans 14 residues. The CDR3 DNA is TGTGCCAGCTCACGAACCCCGAACACAGATACGCAGTATTTT. Translation: CASSRTPNTDTQYF.

This clone is medium-sized (0.01 to 0.1%) by share. The chain uses TRBV19 and TRBJ1-1; D uncertain. V gave up 1 base and J gave up 1 base, with 4 bases separating them. Germline V gives CDR1 LNHDA, CDR2 SQIVND (reference sequence). CDR3 size: 13 residues. CDR3 bases: TGTGCCAGTAGTATAGGGAAGAACACTGAAGCTTTCTTT. Amino acid sequence: CASSIGKNTEAFF.

Only one count was recorded for this clone. The CDR3 DNA reads as TGTGCCAGCTCACCCGAGTTGAACACTGAAGCTTTCTTT. This translates into CASSPELNTEAFF. V and J are TRBV18 and TRBJ1-1, with D hard to call. Germline V gene lookup returns CDR1 KGHSH and CDR2 LQKENI. The CDR3 sequence is 13 residues long. V was clipped by 3 bases and J by 0 bases, with 5 bases between them.

This chain connects TRBV6-5 to TRBJ2-5, with 10 bases aligning to TRBD2. Germline V gene sequence: CDR1 MNHEY, CDR2 SVGAGI. This CDR3 is built from 15 residues. The J segment lost 5 bases and the V segment lost 9 bases, leaving 12 bases of the junction unmatched. The CDR3 DNA reads TGTGCCAGTTCCCGGAGCGGGAGGGTTCGGGAGACCCAGTACTTC. This translates into CASSRSGRVRETQYF.

The rearrangement uses TRBV19 and TRBJ1-1; perhaps TRBD1 as D (6 bases). The CDR3 consists of 14 residues. Trimming pared 7 bases from V and 1 base from J, leaving 13 bases between. CDR1 and CDR2 from the germline V gene are LNHDA and SQIVND (reference sequence). Here the CDR3 reads CASNNRASNTEAFF. DNA for the CDR3: TGTGCCAGTAATAACAGGGCTTCGAACACTGAAGCTTTCTTT. Drawing the rest from reference TRBV19 and TRBJ1-1, the complete variable domain is DGGITQSPKYLFRKEGQNVTLSCEQNLNHDAMYWYRQDPGQGLRLIYYSQIVNDFQKGDIAEGYSVSREKKESFPLTVTSAQKNPTAFYLCASNNRASNTEAFFGQGTRLTVV.

The chain combines TRBV28 with TRBJ2-1; D is unresolved. The CDR3 runs 12 residues. Per germline, CDR1 MDHEN and CDR2 SYDVKM. V was pared by 3 bases and J by 10 bases, with 10 bases between. The DNA of the CDR3 is TGTGCCAGCAGTTTCGCCCTCGGGGAGCAGTTCTTC. This sequence encodes CASSFALGEQFF.

As for this clone: Sequence at one end of the junction differs from germline and may be a read error. CDR3 residues: CAGSQVSIVGADTQYF. CDR3 in DNA: TGTGCCGGCAGCCAAGTCTCGATAGTGGGTGCAGATACGCAGTATTTT. The chain employs TRBV4-2 and TRBJ2-3; D not resolved. CDR1 and CDR2 from the germline V gene are LGHNA and YNFKEQ. CDR3 length: 16 residues.

The gene calls are TRBV5-1 and TRBJ1-1; D remains ambiguous. The CDR3 has 14 amino acids. Germline CDR1 SGHRS, CDR2 YFSETQ. Deletions cut 0 bases from V and 10 bases from J, with 16 bases between. The CDR3: CASSLVELGRGAFF. The CDR3 nucleotides read TGCGCCAGCAGCTTGGTAGAGCTTGGACGGGGAGCTTTCTTT.

J is TRBJ2-7 and V is TRBV10-3, with a possible D match to TRBD1 (6 bases). The germline V gene encodes CDR1 ENHRY and CDR2 SYGVKD. This CDR3 region has 14 residues. V lost 7 bases and J 4 bases, leaving 17 bases between the germline ends. The CDR3 DNA is TGTGCCATCAAGGGGGACAAGGCCTTGTACGAGCAGTACTTC. It translates to CAIKGDKALYEQYF.

The chain uses TRBV19 and TRBJ1-5; D remains unclear. V was pared by 1 base and J by 1 base, with 5 bases between. Germline lookup yields CDR1 LNHDA and CDR2 SQIVND (reference sequence). The CDR3 sequence is 14 residues long. Written as DNA, the CDR3 is TGTGCCAGTAGTATAGCAGGCAGCAATCAGCCCCAGCATTTT. This encodes CASSIAGSNQPQHF.

V and J are TRBV7-2 and TRBJ2-7; D may correspond to TRBD1 or TRBD2 (6 bases each). This CDR3 has 16 residues. V was clipped by 1 base and J by 6 bases, with 19 bases between them. The germline V gene has CDR1 SGHTA and CDR2 FQGNSA. CDR3 amino acids: CASSLGWGAQLREQYF. In nucleotides, the CDR3 is TGTGCCAGCAGCTTAGGGTGGGGGGCCCAGCTCCGCGAGCAGTACTTC.

The chain has TRBV7-6 and TRBJ2-7; the D call may be TRBD1 or TRBD2 (5 bases each). Trimming stripped 1 base from V and 9 bases from J, with 19 bases between. Germline CDR1 SGHVS, CDR2 FNYEAQ. There are 15 residues in the CDR3. The CDR3 nucleotides read TGTGCCAGCAGCTTAGTCCCCGGGACGGAAGGAGTGCAGTACTTC. Protein product: CASSLVPGTEGVQYF.

The gene calls are TRBV18 and TRBJ1-2; D is unresolved. The CDR3 loop spans 15 amino acids. Germline CDR1 is KGHSH and CDR2 is LQKENI. The V gene lost 5 bases and the J gene lost 2 bases, with 15 bases spanning the gap. The CDR3 region is CASSTGIQTNYGYTF. Here the CDR3 DNA reads TGTGCCAGCTCAACCGGGATCCAGACGAACTATGGCTACACCTTC.

This chain connects TRBV23-1 to TRBJ2-7, with no clear D. TRBV23-1 is designated an ORF whose function remains uncertain. Between the trimmed V and J ends, which lost 3 bases and 1 base, there was a span of 7 bases. The CDR3 is made up of 13 amino acids. CDR3 protein: CASSQGRSYEQYF. The DNA of the CDR3 is TGCGCCAGCAGTCAGGGCAGATCCTACGAGCAGTACTTC.

The rearrangement joins TRBV25-1 to TRBJ1-5; a possible D gene is TRBD1 (6 bases). The V end lost 4 bases, the J end lost 4 bases, and 17 bases lay between the germline ends. The CDR3 loop spans 16 amino acids. Germline-derived CDR1 and CDR2 are MGHDK and SYGVNS. This CDR3 reads CASSADVGGPNQPQHF. The CDR3 coding sequence is TGTGCCAGCAGTGCCGATGTTGGGGGCCCAAATCAGCCCCAGCATTTT.